The present TCR beta chain was sequenced within a study of early T cells in non-severe SARS-CoV-2 infection. Study at large: From unsorted whole blood, bulk RNA was sequenced, and the chains remained unpaired.

Many counts were recorded for this clonotype. Each CDR3 protein gets one entry after TCRdb re-called the 5' RACE reads with MiXCR. The sample lists some 42,000 distinct CDR3 sequences, about 6.5% occurring once. The ends were cut back, 5 bases at V and 4 bases at J, with 11 bases in the middle. The CDR3 runs to 14 residues. Germline V CDR1 and CDR2: SGHTA, FQGNSA. The sequence derives from an adult who was a healthcare worker with PCR-confirmed SARS-CoV-2 infection or an uninfected control (not recorded which). The J gene is TRBJ2-2, the V gene TRBV7-2; possible D gene TRBD1, 5 bases. The specimen was whole blood, collected at baseline. The CDR3 protein is CASSVQGTTGELFF. CDR3 bases: TGTGCCAGCAGCGTCCAGGGTACCACCGGGGAGCTGTTTTTT.